The clone carrying this T cell receptor (beta chain) has more than one count but fewer than ten. These data belong to a study of blood T cell repertoires in COVID-19. Clones were sequenced by immunoSEQ multiplex PCR, and TCRdb holds only the in-frame ones, with some missing. The top ten hold 37% of the sample, which has 100,000 to 150,000 clones, around three quarters seen once. V dropped 2 bases and J dropped 1 base, with 11 bases sitting between them. The CDR3 sequence is 15 residues long. Germline V gene sequence: CDR1 MDHEN, CDR2 SYDVKM. The chain combines TRBV28 with TRBJ1-1; no definite D call. The sequence came from a man aged 40-55 years with active or convalescent COVID-19. The material sequenced was peripheral blood. This CDR3 is CASSLGFSGNTEAFF. CDR3 DNA: TGTGCCAGCAGTTTAGGATTTTCGGGGAACACTGAAGCTTTCTTT.